The 22 T cell receptor beta chains below all came from one sample that was sequenced in a study of T cell changes during pregnancy in multiple sclerosis. Data came from immunoSEQ multiplex PCR; TCRdb stores just in-frame clones and leaves some out. The sample lists some 38,000 clones; roughly 89% were seen once. The material was CD4+ T cells from peripheral blood mononuclear cells, obtained in the second trimester of pregnancy. The receptors were sampled from a female donor with multiple sclerosis, enrolled in a pregnancy study.

This chain uses TRBV6-5 with TRBJ2-3, with 7 bases aligning to TRBD2. Germline V CDR1 and CDR2: MNHEY, SVGAGI. The ends lost 4 bases at V and 3 bases at J; junction bases unmatched: 7. This CDR3 is 15 amino acids long. The CDR3 nucleotides are TGTGCCAGCAGTTGGGGTGGACTAGTGACAGATACGCAGTATTTT. Protein: CASSWGGLVTDTQYF.

This clone was counted only a few times. This rearrangement joins TRBV5-8 to TRBJ2-7, with a possible D match to TRBD2 (6 bases). The germline CDR1 and CDR2 sequences are SGHTS and YDEGEE. Trimming cost V 3 bases and J 12 bases, with 16 bases left between them. This CDR3 is built from 12 residues. The chain's CDR3 is CASSSVGGGGYF. The CDR3 DNA reads TGTGCCAGCAGCTCCGTTGGGGGAGGAGGGTACTTC.

This chain joins TRBV6-5 and TRBJ2-1; the match to TRBD2 covers 14 bases. The CDR3 contains 15 residues. The J segment lost 9 bases and the V segment lost 6 bases, leaving 7 bases of the junction unmatched. Germline V lookup: CDR1 MNHEY, CDR2 SVGAGI. The CDR3 sequence: CASSLTSGRASEQFF. The CDR3 coding sequence is TGTGCCAGCAGCCTGACTAGCGGGAGGGCCAGTGAGCAGTTCTTC.

The V call is TRBV5-8, the J call TRBJ2-4, with a possible D match to TRBD1 (7 bases). The CDR3 spans 14 residues. CDR1 and CDR2 (germline): SGHTS, YDEGEE. Trimming cost V 4 bases and J 2 bases, with 10 bases left between them. The CDR3 bases are TGTGCCAGCAGCCCAGGGGGGACCAAAAACATTCAGTACTTC. It encodes CASSPGGTKNIQYF. The whole variable domain, remainder taken from reference TRBV5-8 and TRBJ2-4, is EAGVTQSPTHLIKTRGQQATLRCSPISGHTSVYWYQQALGLGLQFLLWYDEGEERNRGNFPPRFSGRQFPNYSSELNVNALELEDSALYLCASSPGGTKNIQYFGAGTRLSVL.

This chain links TRBV18 with TRBJ1-4; 7 nucleotides match TRBD1. Germline V gene data show CDR1 as KGHSH and CDR2 as LQKENI. V shed 5 bases and J 5 bases; nucleotides not matched to a gene: 5. The CDR3 is made up of 14 amino acids. The CDR3 DNA is TGTGCCAGCTCATCCGGGACAGCAAATGAAAAACTGTTTTTT. This encodes CASSSGTANEKLFF.

Regarding this clone: Sequence at one end of the junction differs from germline and may be a read error. Other DNA sequences in this sample translate to the same CDR3. V usage is TRBV4-1 and J usage is TRBJ2-7; D call uncertain. The germline V gene has CDR1 MGHRA and CDR2 YSYEKL. The CDR3 loop spans 17 amino acids. The CDR3 sequence is CASSQEKSRSPIYEQYF. The DNA of the CDR3 is TGCGCCAGTAGCCAAGAAAAATCCAGGTCCCCTATCTACGAGCAGTACTTC.

This chain uses TRBV18 with TRBJ1-1; D gene uncertain. Trimming cost V 2 bases and J 4 bases, with 17 bases left between them. This CDR3 comprises 16 residues. Germline lookup yields CDR1 KGHSH and CDR2 LQKENI. The CDR3 sequence is CASSPSSPGSGTEAFF. CDR3 DNA: TGTGCCAGCTCACCATCTAGTCCCGGTTCGGGCACTGAAGCTTTCTTT.

This clone was observed a few times. The V call is TRBV28, the J call TRBJ1-1, with D possibly being TRBD1 (6 bases). The V gene's germline CDR1 is MDHEN and CDR2 SYDVKM. The CDR3 runs 14 residues. V lost 7 bases, J lost 1 base, and 13 bases lay in between. The CDR3 is CASTPVGANTEAFF. CDR3 bases: TGTGCCAGCACCCCCGTGGGGGCGAACACTGAAGCTTTCTTT.

The chain employs TRBV7-2 and TRBJ2-1; 8 bases fit TRBD1. The CDR3 contains 15 residues. From germline, CDR1 is SGHTA and CDR2 FQGNSA. V was clipped by 1 base and J by 7 bases; unmatched bases: 6. CDR3 residues: CASSLEGQGSNEQFF. In DNA form, the CDR3 reads TGTGCCAGCAGCTTAGAAGGACAGGGTAGTAATGAGCAGTTCTTC.

The chain recombines TRBV19 with TRBJ2-3; 10 positions match TRBD2. The CDR3 is 15 amino acids. V lost 7 bases, J lost 1 base, and 5 bases stayed unmatched. In germline, CDR1 is LNHDA, CDR2 SQIVND (reference sequence). Here the CDR3 DNA reads TGTGCCAGTACCCCCGGACTAGCGGGCACAGATACGCAGTATTTT. This translates into CASTPGLAGTDTQYF.

J is TRBJ2-2 and V is TRBV4-2; the match to TRBD2 covers 11 bases. The CDR3 loop spans 15 amino acids. After removal of 4 bases from V and 3 bases from J, the junction contained 1 base not matched to a gene. The germline V gene has CDR1 LGHNA and CDR2 YNFKEQ. The DNA of the CDR3 is TGTGCCAGCAGCCCACTAGCGGGAGACACCGGGGAGCTGTTTTTT. Its protein product is CASSPLAGDTGELFF.

The chain recombines TRBV7-2 with TRBJ1-5; D unresolved. V lost 7 bases and J lost 2, with 15 bases in between. The germline gives CDR1 SGHTA, CDR2 FQGNSA. The CDR3 runs to 15 residues. The CDR3 loop is CASKLASVGNQPQHF. CDR3 coding DNA: TGTGCCAGCAAGCTTGCGTCTGTGGGCAATCAGCCCCAGCATTTT. Combining the CDR3 with reference TRBV7-2 and TRBJ1-5 gives the whole variable domain GAGVSQSPSNKVTEKGKDVELRCDPISGHTALYWYRQSLGQGLEFLIYFQGNSAPDKSGLPSDRFSAERTGGSVSTLTIQRTQQEDSAVYLCASKLASVGNQPQHFGDGTRLSIL.

The chain links TRBV5-1 to TRBJ2-7; D perhaps matches TRBD1 (5 bases). The ends were cut back, 1 base at V and 7 bases at J, with 18 bases in the middle. The CDR3 covers 15 residues. CDR1 and CDR2 (germline): SGHRS, YFSETQ. CDR3 sequence: CASSLSGQGRQEQYF. The CDR3 DNA reads TGCGCCAGCAGCTTGTCCGGTCAGGGTCGGCAAGAGCAGTACTTC.

CDR3 coding DNA: TGCGCCAGCAGCTTGGCCGCGCGGGACACCGGGGAGCTGTTTTTT. Translated: CASSLAARDTGELFF. The chain joins TRBV5-1 to TRBJ2-2; D may be TRBD2 (5 bases). The germline gives CDR1 SGHRS, CDR2 YFSETQ. This CDR3 region has 15 residues. V was shortened by 0 bases and J by 3 bases, with 9 bases between the two germline ends. The full variable domain, rest sourced from reference TRBV5-1 and TRBJ2-2, is KAGVTQTPRYLIKTRGQQVTLSCSPISGHRSVSWYQQTPGQGLQFLFEYFSETQRNKGNFPGRFSGRQFSNSRSEMNVSTLELGDSALYLCASSLAARDTGELFFGEGSRLTVL.

J is TRBJ1-5 and V is TRBV19; TRBD1 agrees at 7 bases. Per the germline V gene, CDR1 is LNHDA and CDR2 is SQIVND (reference sequence). The CDR3 is 14 amino acids. Germline trimming cut 8 bases from V and 4 bases from J; bases unmatched to any gene: 8. CDR3 residues: CASGFRDSNQPQHF. The CDR3 DNA follows: TGTGCCAGTGGGTTCCGGGACAGTAATCAGCCCCAGCATTTT.

The chain carries TRBV9 and TRBJ2-3, with a possible D match to TRBD2 (5 bases). Germline lookup yields CDR1 SGDLS and CDR2 YYNGEE. The CDR3 is 15 residues long. V shed 4 bases and J shed 1 base, with 13 bases lying between them. Written as DNA, the CDR3 is TGTGCCAGCAGCCGAGAGGCGGGTGGCACAGATACGCAGTATTTT. The encoded protein is CASSREAGGTDTQYF.

The V call is TRBV9, the J call TRBJ2-3; tentative D call: TRBD2 (6 bases). V lost 7 bases to trimming and J lost 1 base, with 16 bases between them. The CDR3 consists of 15 residues. In germline, CDR1 is SGDLS, CDR2 YYNGEE. The CDR3 spells CASSRGPGGTDTQYF. DNA for the CDR3: TGTGCCAGCTCCCGTGGGCCGGGAGGCACAGATACGCAGTATTTT. The whole variable domain, remainder taken from reference TRBV9 and TRBJ2-3, is DSGVTQTPKHLITATGQRVTLRCSPRSGDLSVYWYQQSLDQGLQFLIQYYNGEERAKGNILERFSAQQFPDLHSELNLSSLELGDSALYFCASSRGPGGTDTQYFGPGTRLTVL.

The V and J genes are TRBV19 and TRBJ2-5; 8 nucleotides agree with TRBD1. The CDR3 is 14 residues long. V shed 5 bases, J shed 1 base, and the junction held 3 bases outside the gene matches. The germline V gene encodes CDR1 LNHDA and CDR2 SQIVND (reference sequence). The CDR3 region has the DNA TGTGCCAGTAGTTATGACAGGGGCCAAGAGACCCAGTACTTC. Translating it yields CASSYDRGQETQYF. The full variable domain, with the rest looked up from reference TRBV19 and TRBJ2-5, is DGGITQSPKYLFRKEGQNVTLSCEQNLNHDAMYWYRQDPGQGLRLIYYSQIVNDFQKGDIAEGYSVSREKKESFPLTVTSAQKNPTAFYLCASSYDRGQETQYFGPGTRLLVL.

CDR3 nucleotide sequence: TGTGCCAGCAGGGCCACGGGACTAGCGGGAGGGCTTGAGCAGTTCTTC. This encodes CASRATGLAGGLEQFF. This chain joins TRBV5-5 and TRBJ2-1, with 16 bases fitting TRBD2. CDR3 length equals 16 residues. Germline values: CDR1 SGHKS, CDR2 YYEKEE (reference sequence). V was clipped by 5 bases and J by 9 bases; unmatched bases: 8.

DNA of the CDR3: TGTGCCAGCAGTTTAGCACAGACTGGAAACACCATATATTTT. This gives the protein CASSLAQTGNTIYF. This chain links TRBV27 with TRBJ1-3; no clear D. The germline V gene has CDR1 MNHEY and CDR2 SMNVEV (reference sequence). V was cut by 2 bases and J by 2 bases, with 7 bases left in between. The CDR3 length is 14 residues.

The chain couples TRBV6-5 to TRBJ1-1; D uncertain. Trimming left V 7 bases short and J 4 bases short, with 10 bases between. The CDR3 sequence is 12 residues long. Germline V lookup: CDR1 MNHEY, CDR2 SVGAGI. The CDR3 is CASMQRGTEAFF. The CDR3 DNA sequence: TGTGCCAGCATGCAGCGGGGCACTGAAGCTTTCTTT.

The rearrangement uses TRBV7-9 and TRBJ2-7; TRBD2 is a possible D gene (6 bases). V was pared by 5 bases and J by 3 bases, with 23 bases between. The germline V gene has CDR1 SEHNR and CDR2 FQNEAQ (reference sequence). CDR3 length: 17 amino acids. CDR3 in DNA: TGTGCCAGCAGCCCAAGGGTGGGGACTGAAGTTTACTACGAGCAGTACTTC. This gives the protein CASSPRVGTEVYYEQYF. Full variable domain (outside the CDR3, taken from reference TRBV7-9 and TRBJ2-7): DTGVSQNPRHKITKRGQNVTFRCDPISEHNRLYWYRQTLGQGPEFLTYFQNEAQLEKSRLLSDRFSAERPKGSFSTLEIQRTEQGDSAMYLCASSPRVGTEVYYEQYFGPGTRLTVT.